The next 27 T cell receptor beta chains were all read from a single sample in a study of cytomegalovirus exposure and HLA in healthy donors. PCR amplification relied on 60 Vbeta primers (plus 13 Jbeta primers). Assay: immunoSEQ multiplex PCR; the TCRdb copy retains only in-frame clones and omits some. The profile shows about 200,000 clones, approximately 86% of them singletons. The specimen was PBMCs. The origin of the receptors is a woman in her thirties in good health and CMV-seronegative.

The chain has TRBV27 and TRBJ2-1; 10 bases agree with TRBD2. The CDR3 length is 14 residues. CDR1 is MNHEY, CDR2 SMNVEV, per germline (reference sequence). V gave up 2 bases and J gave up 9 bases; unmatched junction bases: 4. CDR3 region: CASSLLAGAFEQFF. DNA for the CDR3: TGTGCCAGCAGTTTACTAGCGGGGGCTTTTGAGCAGTTCTTC.

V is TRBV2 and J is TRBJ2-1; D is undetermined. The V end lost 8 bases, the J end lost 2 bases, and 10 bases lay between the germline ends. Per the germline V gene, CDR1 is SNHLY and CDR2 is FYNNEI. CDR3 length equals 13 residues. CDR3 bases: TGTGCCAGCCTCGGTACTACCTACAATGAGCAGTTCTTC. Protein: CASLGTTYNEQFF.

The CDR3 nucleotides are TGTGCCAGCAGCTTATCGCAGGGTTCCAGTGAGCAGTTCTTC. This codes for CASSLSQGSSEQFF. This chain uses TRBV7-3 with TRBJ2-1, with D perhaps matching TRBD1 (5 bases). Germline values: CDR1 SGHTA, CDR2 FQGTGA. Trimming left V 2 bases short and J 9 bases short, with 14 bases between. The CDR3 has 14 amino acids.

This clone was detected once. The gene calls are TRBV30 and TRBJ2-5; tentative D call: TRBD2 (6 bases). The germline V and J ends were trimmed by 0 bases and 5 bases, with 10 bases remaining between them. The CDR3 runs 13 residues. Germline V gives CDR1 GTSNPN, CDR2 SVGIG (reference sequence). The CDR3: CAWSVGGWETQYF. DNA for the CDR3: TGTGCCTGGAGTGTAGGAGGGTGGGAGACCCAGTACTTC.

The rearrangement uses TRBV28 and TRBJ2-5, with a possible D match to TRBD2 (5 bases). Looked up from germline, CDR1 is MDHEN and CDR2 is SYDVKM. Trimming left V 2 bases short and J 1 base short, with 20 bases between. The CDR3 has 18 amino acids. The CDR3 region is CASSLPPGGRLTQETQYF. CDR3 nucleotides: TGTGCCAGCAGTTTACCCCCAGGAGGACGCCTAACCCAAGAGACCCAGTACTTC.

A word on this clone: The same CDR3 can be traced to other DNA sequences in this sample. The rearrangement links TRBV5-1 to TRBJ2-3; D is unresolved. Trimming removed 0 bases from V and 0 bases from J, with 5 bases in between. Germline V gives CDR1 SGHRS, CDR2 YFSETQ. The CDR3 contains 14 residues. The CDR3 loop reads CASSLAGSTDTQYF. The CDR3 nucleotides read TGCGCCAGCAGCTTGGCCGGTAGCACAGATACGCAGTATTTT.

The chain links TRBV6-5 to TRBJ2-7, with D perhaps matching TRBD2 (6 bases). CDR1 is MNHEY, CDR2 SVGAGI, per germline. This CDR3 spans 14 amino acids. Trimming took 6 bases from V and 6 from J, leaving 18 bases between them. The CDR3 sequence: CASRSGLAAGEQYF. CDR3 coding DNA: TGTGCCAGCAGGTCGGGGCTGGCAGCGGGCGAGCAGTACTTC.

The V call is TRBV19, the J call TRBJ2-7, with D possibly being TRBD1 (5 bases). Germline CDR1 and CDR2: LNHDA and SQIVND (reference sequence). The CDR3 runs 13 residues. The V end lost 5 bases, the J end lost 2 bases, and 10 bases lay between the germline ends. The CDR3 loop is CASSQQVTYEQYF. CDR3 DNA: TGTGCCAGTAGTCAACAGGTAACCTACGAGCAGTACTTC.

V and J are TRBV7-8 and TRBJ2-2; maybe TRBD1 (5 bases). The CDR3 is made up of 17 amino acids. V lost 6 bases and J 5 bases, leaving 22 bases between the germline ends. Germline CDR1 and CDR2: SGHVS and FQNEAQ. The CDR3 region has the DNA TGTGCCAGCAGTCCTTCCTACGGCAGGGTAGGGACCGGGGAGCTGTTTTTT. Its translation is CASSPSYGRVGTGELFF.

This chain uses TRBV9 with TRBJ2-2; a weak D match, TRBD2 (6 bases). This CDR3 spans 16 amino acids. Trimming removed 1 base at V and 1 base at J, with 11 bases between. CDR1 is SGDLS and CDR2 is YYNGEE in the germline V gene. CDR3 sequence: CASSVRGTQNTGELFF. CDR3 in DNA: TGTGCCAGCAGCGTACGGGGGACCCAGAACACCGGGGAGCTGTTTTTT. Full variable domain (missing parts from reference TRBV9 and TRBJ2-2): DSGVTQTPKHLITATGQRVTLRCSPRSGDLSVYWYQQSLDQGLQFLIQYYNGEERAKGNILERFSAQQFPDLHSELNLSSLELGDSALYFCASSVRGTQNTGELFFGEGSRLTVL.

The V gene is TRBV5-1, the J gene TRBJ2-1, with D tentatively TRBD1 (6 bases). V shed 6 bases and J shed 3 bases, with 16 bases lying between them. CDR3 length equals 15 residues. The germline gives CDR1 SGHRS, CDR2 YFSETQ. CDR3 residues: CASTPAPDSYNEQFF. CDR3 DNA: TGCGCCAGCACTCCCGCCCCGGACAGCTACAATGAGCAGTTCTTC.

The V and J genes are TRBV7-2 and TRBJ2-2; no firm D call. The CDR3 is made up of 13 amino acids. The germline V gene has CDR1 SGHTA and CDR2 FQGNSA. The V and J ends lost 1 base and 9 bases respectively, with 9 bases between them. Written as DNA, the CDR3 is TGTGCCAGCAGCTTAGACCGAGGCCGGGAGCTGTTTTTT. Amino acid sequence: CASSLDRGRELFF.

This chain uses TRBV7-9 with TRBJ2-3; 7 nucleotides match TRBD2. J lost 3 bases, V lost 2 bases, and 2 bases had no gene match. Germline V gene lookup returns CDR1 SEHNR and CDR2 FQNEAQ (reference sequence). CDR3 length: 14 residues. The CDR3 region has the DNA TGTGCCAGCAGCTTATCGGGAGGAACAGATACGCAGTATTTT. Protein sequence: CASSLSGGTDTQYF. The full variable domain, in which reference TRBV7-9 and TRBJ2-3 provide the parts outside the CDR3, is DTGVSQNPRHKITKRGQNVTFRCDPISEHNRLYWYRQTLGQGPEFLTYFQNEAQLEKSRLLSDRFSAERPKGSFSTLEIQRTEQGDSAMYLCASSLSGGTDTQYFGPGTRLTVL.

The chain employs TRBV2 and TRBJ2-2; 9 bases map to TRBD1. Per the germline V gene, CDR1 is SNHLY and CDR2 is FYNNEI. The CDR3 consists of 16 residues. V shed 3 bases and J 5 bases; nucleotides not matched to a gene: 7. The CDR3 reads CASSDRGQGNTGELFF. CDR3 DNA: TGTGCCAGCAGTGACCGCGGACAGGGGAATACCGGGGAGCTGTTTTTT. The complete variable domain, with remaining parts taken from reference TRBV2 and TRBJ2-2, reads EPEVTQTPSHQVTQMGQEVILRCVPISNHLYFYWYRQILGQKVEFLVSFYNNEISEKSEIFDDQFSVERPDGSNFTLKIRSTKLEDSAMYFCASSDRGQGNTGELFFGEGSRLTVL.

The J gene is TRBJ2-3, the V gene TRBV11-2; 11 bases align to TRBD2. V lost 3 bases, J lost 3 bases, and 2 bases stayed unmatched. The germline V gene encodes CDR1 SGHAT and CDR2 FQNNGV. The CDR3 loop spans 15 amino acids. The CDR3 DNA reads TGTGCCAGCAGCTTGCTAGCGGGGGGTACAGATACGCAGTATTTT. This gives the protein CASSLLAGGTDTQYF.

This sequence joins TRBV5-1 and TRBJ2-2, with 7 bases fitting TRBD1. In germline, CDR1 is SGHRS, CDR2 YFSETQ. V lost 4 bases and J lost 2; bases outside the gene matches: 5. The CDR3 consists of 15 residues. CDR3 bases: TGCGCCAGCAGCCACGGGACAGAAAACACCGGGGAGCTGTTTTTT. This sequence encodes CASSHGTENTGELFF. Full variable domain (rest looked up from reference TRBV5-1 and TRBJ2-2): KAGVTQTPRYLIKTRGQQVTLSCSPISGHRSVSWYQQTPGQGLQFLFEYFSETQRNKGNFPGRFSGRQFSNSRSEMNVSTLELGDSALYLCASSHGTENTGELFFGEGSRLTVL.

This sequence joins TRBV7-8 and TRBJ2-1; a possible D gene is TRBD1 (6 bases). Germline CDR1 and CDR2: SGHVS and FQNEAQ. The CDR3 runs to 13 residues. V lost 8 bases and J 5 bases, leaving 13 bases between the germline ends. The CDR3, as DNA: TGTGCCAGCGTACAGGGCTTTGACAATGAGCAGTTCTTC. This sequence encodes CASVQGFDNEQFF.

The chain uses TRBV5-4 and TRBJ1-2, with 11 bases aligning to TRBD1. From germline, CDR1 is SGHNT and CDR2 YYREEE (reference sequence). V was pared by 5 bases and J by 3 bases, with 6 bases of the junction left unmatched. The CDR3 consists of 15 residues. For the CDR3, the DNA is TGTGCCAGCAGTTACCCGGGACAGGGGGACTATGGCTACACCTTC. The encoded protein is CASSYPGQGDYGYTF.

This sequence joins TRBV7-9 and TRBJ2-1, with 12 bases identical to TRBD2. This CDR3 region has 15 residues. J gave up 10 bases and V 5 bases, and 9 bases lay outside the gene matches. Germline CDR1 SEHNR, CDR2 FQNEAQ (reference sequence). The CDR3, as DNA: TGTGCCAGCAGCCCCTGGACTAGCGGGATGTCCGAGCAGTTCTTC. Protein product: CASSPWTSGMSEQFF.

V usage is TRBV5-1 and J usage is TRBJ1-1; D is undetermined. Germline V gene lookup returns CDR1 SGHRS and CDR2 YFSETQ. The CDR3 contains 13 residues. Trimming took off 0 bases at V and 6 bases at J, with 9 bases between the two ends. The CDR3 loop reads CASSLGAVPEAFF. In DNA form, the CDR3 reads TGCGCCAGCAGCTTGGGGGCAGTGCCTGAAGCTTTCTTT.

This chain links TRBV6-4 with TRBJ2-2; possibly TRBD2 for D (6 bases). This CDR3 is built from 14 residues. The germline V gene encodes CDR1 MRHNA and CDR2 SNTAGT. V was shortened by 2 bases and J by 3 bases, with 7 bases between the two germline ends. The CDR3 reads CASSDASDTGELFF. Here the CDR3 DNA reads TGTGCCAGCAGTGACGCTAGCGACACCGGGGAGCTGTTTTTT.

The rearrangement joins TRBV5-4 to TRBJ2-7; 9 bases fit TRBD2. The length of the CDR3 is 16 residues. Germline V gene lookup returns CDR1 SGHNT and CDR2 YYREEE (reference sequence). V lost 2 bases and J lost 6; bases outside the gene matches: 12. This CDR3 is CASSFGAGGPGFEQYF. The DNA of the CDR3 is TGTGCCAGCAGCTTCGGCGCGGGGGGGCCTGGGTTCGAGCAGTACTTC.

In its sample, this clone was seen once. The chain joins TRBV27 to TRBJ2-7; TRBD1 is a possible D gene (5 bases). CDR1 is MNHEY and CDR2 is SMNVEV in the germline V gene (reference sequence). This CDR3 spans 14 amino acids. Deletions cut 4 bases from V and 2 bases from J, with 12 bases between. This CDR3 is CASSSLRQPYEQYF. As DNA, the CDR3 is TGTGCCAGCAGTTCCTTGCGACAGCCCTACGAGCAGTACTTC.

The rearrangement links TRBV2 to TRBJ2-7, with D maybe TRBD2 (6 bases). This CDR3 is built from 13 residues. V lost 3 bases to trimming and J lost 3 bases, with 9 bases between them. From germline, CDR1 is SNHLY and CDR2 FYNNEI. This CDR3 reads CASSDSGYYEQYF. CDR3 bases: TGTGCCAGCAGTGATAGCGGATACTACGAGCAGTACTTC.

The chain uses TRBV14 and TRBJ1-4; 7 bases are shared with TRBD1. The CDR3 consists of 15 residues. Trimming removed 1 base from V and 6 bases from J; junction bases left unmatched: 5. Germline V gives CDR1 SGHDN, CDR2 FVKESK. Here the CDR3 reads CASSQVEGGHEKLFF. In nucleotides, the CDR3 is TGTGCCAGCAGCCAAGTAGAAGGGGGCCATGAAAAACTGTTTTTT.

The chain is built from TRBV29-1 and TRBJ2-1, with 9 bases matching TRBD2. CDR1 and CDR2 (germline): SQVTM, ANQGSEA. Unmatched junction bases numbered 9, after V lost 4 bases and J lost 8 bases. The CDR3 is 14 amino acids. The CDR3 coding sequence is TGCAGCGTTGTGAGAGGCGGGAGGGGGGATGAGCAGTTCTTC. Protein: CSVVRGGRGDEQFF.

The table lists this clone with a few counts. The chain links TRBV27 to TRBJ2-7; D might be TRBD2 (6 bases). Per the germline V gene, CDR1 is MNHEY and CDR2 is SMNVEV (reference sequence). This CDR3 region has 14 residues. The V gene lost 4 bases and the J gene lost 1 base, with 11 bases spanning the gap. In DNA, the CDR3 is TGTGCCAGCAGTTCGGGACTCCTATCCTACGAGCAGTACTTC. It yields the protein CASSSGLLSYEQYF.